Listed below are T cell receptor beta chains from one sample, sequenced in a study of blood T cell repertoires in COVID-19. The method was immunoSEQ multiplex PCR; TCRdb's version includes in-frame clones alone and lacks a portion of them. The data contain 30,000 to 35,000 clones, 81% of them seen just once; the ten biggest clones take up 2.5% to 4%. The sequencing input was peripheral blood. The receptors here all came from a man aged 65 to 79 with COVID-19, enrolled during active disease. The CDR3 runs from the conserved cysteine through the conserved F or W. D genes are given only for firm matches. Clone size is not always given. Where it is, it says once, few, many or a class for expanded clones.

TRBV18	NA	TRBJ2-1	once	CASSNNLQASSYNEQFF	TGTGCCAGCTCAAATAACCTACAGGCGAGCTCCTACAATGAGCAGTTCTTC
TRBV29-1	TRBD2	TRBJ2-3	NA	CSVDGSSGNTDTQYF	TGCAGCGTTGACGGTTCTAGCGGGAACACAGATACGCAGTATTTT
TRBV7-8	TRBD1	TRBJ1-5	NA	CASSNNGQGGNQPQHF	TGTGCCAGCAGCAACAACGGACAGGGCGGCAATCAGCCCCAGCATTTT
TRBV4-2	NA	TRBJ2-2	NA	CASSQGVGGGELFF	TGTGCCAGCAGCCAAGGCGTAGGGGGCGGGGAGCTGTTTTTT
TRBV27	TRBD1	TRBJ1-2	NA	CASSPGTGGFYGYTF	TGTGCCAGCAGTCCCGGGACAGGGGGCTTCTATGGCTACACCTTC
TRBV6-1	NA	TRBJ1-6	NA	CASSVLWGQGQGYNSPLHF	TGTGCCAGCAGTGTGCTTTGGGGTCAAGGACAAGGGTATAATTCACCCCTCCACTTT
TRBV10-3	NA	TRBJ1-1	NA	CAISVMAGTEAFF	TGTGCCATCAGTGTCATGGCGGGGACTGAAGCTTTCTTT
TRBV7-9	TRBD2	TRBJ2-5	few	CASSLVSGLAGETQYF	TGTGCCAGCAGCTTAGTCAGCGGACTAGCGGGGGAGACCCAGTACTTC
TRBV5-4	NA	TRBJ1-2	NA	CASSFNRGHSYGYTF	TGTGCCAGCAGCTTTAATCGGGGACACTCATATGGCTACACCTTC
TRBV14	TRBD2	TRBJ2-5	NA	CASSRPQAGVETQYF	TGTGCCAGCAGCCGGCCTCAAGCGGGAGTGGAGACCCAGTACTTC
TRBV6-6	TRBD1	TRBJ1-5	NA	CASSLTGARGNQPQHF	TGTGCCAGCAGTTTAACAGGGGCCCGCGGCAATCAGCCCCAGCATTTT
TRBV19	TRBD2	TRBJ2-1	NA	CASSIRIVASGYNEQFF	TGTGCCAGTAGTATTAGAATTGTTGCTAGCGGGTACAATGAGCAGTTCTTC
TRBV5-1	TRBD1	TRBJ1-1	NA	CASSYGQGTEAFF	TGCGCCAGCAGCTACGGACAGGGCACTGAAGCTTTCTTT
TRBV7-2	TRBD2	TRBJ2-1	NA	CASSWGLAPNEQFF	TGTGCCAGCAGCTGGGGACTAGCCCCCAATGAGCAGTTCTTC
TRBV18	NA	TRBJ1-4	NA	CASSRGRREKLFF	TGTGCCAGCTCACGGGGCCGTCGGGAAAAACTGTTTTTT
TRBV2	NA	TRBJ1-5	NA	CASTEGSGQPQHF	TGTGCCAGCACTGAAGGGTCGGGGCAGCCCCAGCATTTT
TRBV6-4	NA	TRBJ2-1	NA	CASSKLGSSYNEQFF	TGTGCCAGCAGTAAACTTGGGAGCTCCTACAATGAGCAGTTCTTC
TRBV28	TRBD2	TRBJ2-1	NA	CASSSPRLAERGLGEQFF	TGTGCCAGCAGTTCACCACGCCTAGCGGAGCGAGGTCTGGGAGAGCAGTTCTTC
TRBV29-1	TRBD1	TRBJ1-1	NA	CSVEATGVTTEAFF	TGCAGCGTTGAAGCTACAGGGGTCACCACTGAAGCTTTCTTT
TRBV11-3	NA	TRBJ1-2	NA	CASSLDRAGNGYTF	TGTGCCAGCAGCTTAGATCGAGCAGGGAATGGCTACACCTTC
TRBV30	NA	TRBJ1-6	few	CAWSGNNSPLHF	TGTGCCTGGAGCGGGAATAATTCACCCCTCCACTTT
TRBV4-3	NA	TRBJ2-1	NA	CASSQDRAVYNEQFF	TGCGCCAGCAGCCAAGACAGGGCAGTTTACAATGAGCAGTTCTTC
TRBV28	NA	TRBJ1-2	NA	CASSFPAANGYTF	TGTGCCAGCAGTTTCCCAGCGGCGAATGGCTACACCTTC
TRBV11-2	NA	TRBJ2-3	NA	CASSLEPGSTQYF	TGTGCCAGCAGCTTAGAGCCGGGTAGTACGCAGTATTTT
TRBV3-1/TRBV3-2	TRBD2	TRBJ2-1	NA	CASSKGTSGSANPYEQFF	TGTGCCAGCAGCAAAGGGACTAGCGGGAGTGCAAACCCATATGAGCAGTTCTTC
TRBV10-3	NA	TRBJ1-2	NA	CAISEPQTVIRGYTF	TGTGCCATCAGTGAGCCTCAGACAGTTATTCGTGGCTACACCTTC
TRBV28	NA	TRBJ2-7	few	CASSFAGQGQYEQYF	TGTGCCAGCAGTTTTGCTGGGCAGGGACAATACGAGCAGTACTTC
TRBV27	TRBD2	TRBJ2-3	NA	CASSSRTSGTRGKDTQYF	TGTGCCAGCAGTTCCCGGACTAGCGGCACGAGGGGAAAAGATACGCAGTATTTT
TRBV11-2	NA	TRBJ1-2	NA	CASSPAGTGYGYTF	TGTGCCAGCAGCCCCGCGGGGACCGGCTATGGCTACACCTTC
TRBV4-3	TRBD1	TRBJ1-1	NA	CASSQAIGTGDTEAFF	TGCGCCAGCAGCCAAGCTATCGGGACAGGTGACACTGAAGCTTTCTTT
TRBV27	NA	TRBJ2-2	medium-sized	CASSSTINTGELFF	TGTGCCAGCAGTTCCACAATTAACACCGGGGAGCTGTTTTTT
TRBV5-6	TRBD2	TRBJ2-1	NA	CASSSLGLAGDNEQFF	TGTGCCAGCAGCTCTTTAGGACTAGCGGGGGACAATGAGCAGTTCTTC
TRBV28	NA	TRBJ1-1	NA	CASSLAGRGEAEAFF	TGTGCCAGCAGTTTAGCGGGGCGGGGGGAGGCTGAAGCTTTCTTT
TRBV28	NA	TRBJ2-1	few	CASSRRPHSGSSPRSYNEQFF	TGTGCCAGCAGTCGAAGGCCCCATAGCGGCTCCTCTCCTCGCTCCTACAATGAGCAGTTCTTC
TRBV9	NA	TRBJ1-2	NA	CASSVGQIPNYGYTF	TGTGCCAGCAGCGTAGGCCAGATTCCGAACTATGGCTACACCTTC
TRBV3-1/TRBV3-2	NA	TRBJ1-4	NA	CASRPPGQDYEKLFF	TGTGCCAGCAGACCTCCGGGACAAGACTATGAAAAACTGTTTTTT
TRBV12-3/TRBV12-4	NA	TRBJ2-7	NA	CASSLALGAEQYF	TGTGCCAGCAGTTTAGCGCTCGGAGCCGAGCAGTACTTC
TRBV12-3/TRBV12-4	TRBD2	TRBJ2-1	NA	CASTGGAGGEQFF	TGTGCCAGCACCGGGGGAGCGGGAGGTGAGCAGTTCTTC
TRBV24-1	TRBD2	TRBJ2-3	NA	CATSARVAGPTDTQYF	TGTGCCACCAGTGCTAGGGTAGCGGGACCCACAGATACGCAGTATTTT
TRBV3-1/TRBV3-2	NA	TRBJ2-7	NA	CASTPPVYEQYF	TGTGCCAGCACCCCCCCCGTATACGAGCAGTACTTC
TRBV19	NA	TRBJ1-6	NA	CASSTAGANSPLHF	TGTGCCAGTAGTACAGCAGGGGCGAATTCACCCCTCCACTTT
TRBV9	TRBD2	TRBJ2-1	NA	CASSAGLGPGDEQFF	TGTGCCAGCAGCGCAGGACTAGGACCGGGCGATGAGCAGTTCTTC
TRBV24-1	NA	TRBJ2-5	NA	CATSDPLKGTFQETQYF	TGTGCCACCAGTGATCCTTTGAAAGGGACATTCCAAGAGACCCAGTACTTC
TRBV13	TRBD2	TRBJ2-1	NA	CASSSTSGAYNEQFF	TGTGCCAGCAGCTCAACTAGCGGGGCCTACAATGAGCAGTTCTTC
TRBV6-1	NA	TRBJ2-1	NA	CASSEQSRGNEQFF	TGTGCCAGCAGTGAACAGAGCAGGGGTAATGAGCAGTTCTTC
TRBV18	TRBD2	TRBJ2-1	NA	CASSPSTGTSGRGAYNEQFF	TGTGCCAGCTCACCGTCTACCGGGACTAGCGGGAGAGGGGCCTACAATGAGCAGTTCTTC
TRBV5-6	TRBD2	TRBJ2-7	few	CASSTTSGSGEQYF	TGTGCCAGCAGCACGACTAGCGGGAGTGGCGAGCAGTACTTC
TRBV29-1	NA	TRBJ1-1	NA	CSVFENPEAFF	TGCAGCGTTTTTGAGAACCCTGAAGCTTTCTTT
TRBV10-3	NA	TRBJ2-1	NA	CAIRSSNEQFF	TGTGCCATCAGGTCGAGCAATGAGCAGTTCTTC
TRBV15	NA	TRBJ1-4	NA	CATSRDSAGKEKLFF	TGTGCCACCAGCAGAGATTCGGCAGGGAAGGAAAAACTGTTTTTT
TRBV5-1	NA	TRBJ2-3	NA	CASSLEHQGDTQYF	TGCGCCAGCAGCTTGGAACATCAGGGGGATACGCAGTATTTT
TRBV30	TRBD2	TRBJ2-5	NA	CAWSVGLADKETQYF	TGTGCCTGGAGTGTGGGACTAGCGGATAAAGAGACCCAGTACTTC
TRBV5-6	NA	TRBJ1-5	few	CASSLGRTPGRPQHF	TGTGCCAGCAGCTTGGGAAGGACACCCGGGCGGCCCCAGCATTTT
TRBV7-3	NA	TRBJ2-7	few	CASSLGGGAYEQYF	TGTGCCAGCAGCTTAGGCGGAGGGGCCTACGAGCAGTACTTC
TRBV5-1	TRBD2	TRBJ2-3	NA	CASSWGTSGFSTDTQYF	TGCGCCAGCAGCTGGGGGACTAGCGGGTTTAGCACAGATACGCAGTATTTT
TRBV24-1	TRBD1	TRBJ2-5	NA	CATSDLGTGGFQETQYF	TGTGCCACCAGTGATTTAGGGACAGGGGGATTCCAAGAGACCCAGTACTTC